A single sample is the source of the 9 T cell receptor beta chains below, sequenced in a study of T cell responses to AZD1222 COVID-19 vaccine. Assay used: immunoSEQ multiplex PCR; TCRdb lists only in-frame clones, some missing. The table lists 85,000 to 120,000 clones, roughly 83% of them singletons. The source was peripheral blood, collected on day 0 of AZD1222 vaccination. Every receptor here comes from an adult in good health.

The rearrangement joins TRBV11-2 to TRBJ1-5; 8 bases map to TRBD1. This CDR3 is 18 amino acids long. The ends lost 1 base at V and 0 bases at J; junction bases unmatched: 8. Germline CDR1 and CDR2: SGHAT and FQNNGV. The CDR3: CASSLGDRGPYSNQPQHF. The CDR3 nucleotides read TGTGCCAGCAGCTTAGGAGACAGGGGCCCATATAGCAATCAGCCCCAGCATTTT.

The sample holds one count of this clone. The chain combines TRBV27 with TRBJ1-2; 8 bases agree with TRBD1. The CDR3 sequence is 16 residues long. Unmatched junction bases numbered 13, after V lost 5 bases and J lost 5 bases. CDR1 is MNHEY, CDR2 SMNVEV, per germline (reference sequence). Here the CDR3 DNA reads TGTGCCAGCAGTCTCAGTCCCGGGACAGGCGGTTATGGCTACACCTTC. Amino acids: CASSLSPGTGGYGYTF.

Details on this clone: One junction end does not reproduce the germline sequence, and a read error may be involved. This chain connects TRBV18 to TRBJ2-1; TRBD1 aligns across 9 bases. Germline V lookup: CDR1 KGHSH, CDR2 LQKENI. This CDR3 is built from 16 residues. The DNA for the CDR3 is TGTGCCAGCTCAGCACCCGGGACAGGGCGTATCAATGAGCAGTTCTTC. Protein sequence: CASSAPGTGRINEQFF. The variable domain in full, completed from reference TRBV18 and TRBJ2-1, reads NAGVMQNPRHLVRRRGQEARLRCSPMKGHSHVYWYRQLPEEGLKFMVYLQKENIIDESGMPKERFSAEFPKEGPSILRIQQVVRGDSAAYFCASSAPGTGRINEQFFGPGTRLTVL.

This sequence joins TRBV6-5 and TRBJ1-1; perhaps TRBD1 as D (6 bases). This CDR3 is 15 amino acids long. Germline values: CDR1 MNHEY, CDR2 SVGAGI. Trimming left V 2 bases short and J 1 base short, with 11 bases between. This CDR3 reads CASSYGGGQNTEAFF. The CDR3 nucleotides are TGTGCCAGCAGTTACGGTGGGGGCCAGAACACTGAAGCTTTCTTT.

The CDR3 loop reads CAISPTGTGGYEQYF. The CDR3 DNA is TGTGCCATCAGCCCAACCGGGACAGGGGGATACGAGCAGTACTTC. This chain connects TRBV10-3 to TRBJ2-7; 11 positions agree with TRBD1. CDR1 is ENHRY and CDR2 is SYGVKD in the germline V gene. J lost 4 bases, V lost 6 bases, and 8 bases had no gene match. This CDR3 region has 15 residues.

V gene TRBV10-3 combines with J gene TRBJ1-1; the D gene is possibly TRBD1 (5 bases). This CDR3 spans 12 amino acids. Trimming pared 7 bases from V and 1 base from J, leaving 7 bases between. Germline lookup yields CDR1 ENHRY and CDR2 SYGVKD. CDR3 sequence reads: CAITDRNTEAFF. For the CDR3, the DNA is TGTGCCATCACTGACAGGAACACTGAAGCTTTCTTT.

The chain recombines TRBV15 with TRBJ2-7; D is undetermined. CDR3 length equals 13 residues. Germline V CDR1 and CDR2: LNHNV, YYDKDF (reference sequence). Between the trimmed V and J ends, which lost 5 bases and 6 bases, there was a span of 14 bases. CDR3 sequence reads: CATSDDSPFEQYF. DNA for the CDR3: TGTGCCACCAGCGACGATAGCCCGTTCGAGCAGTACTTC. Drawing the rest from reference TRBV15 and TRBJ2-7, the complete variable domain is DAMVIQNPRYQVTQFGKPVTLSCSQTLNHNVMYWYQQKSSQAPKLLFHYYDKDFNNEADTPDNFQSRRPNTSFCFLDIRSPGLGDTAMYLCATSDDSPFEQYFGPGTRLTVT.

The V call is TRBV18, the J call TRBJ2-1; TRBD2 might be the D (5 bases). Germline V gene data show CDR1 as KGHSH and CDR2 as LQKENI. The length of the CDR3 is 15 residues. The V and J ends lost 6 bases and 2 bases respectively, with 14 bases between them. This CDR3 is CASSGLGGPYNEQFF. The CDR3 nucleotides are TGTGCCAGCTCCGGACTGGGCGGTCCCTACAATGAGCAGTTCTTC.

V and J are TRBV6-2 or TRBV6-3 and TRBJ1-2; D is ambiguous. Trimming left V 6 bases short and J 3 bases short, with 20 bases between. CDR1 and CDR2 (germline): MNHEY, SVGEGT. The CDR3 is 16 residues long. The DNA of the CDR3 is TGTGCCAGCAGCTCCGCCATTCTCGGGTCCCACTATGGCTACACCTTC. Residues: CASSSAILGSHYGYTF.